This TCR beta chain was sequenced in a study of T cell responses to AZD1222 COVID-19 vaccine. Measured with immunoSEQ multiplex PCR; TCRdb has only the in-frame clones, and not every one. Among roughly 190,000 clones listed, approximately 92% were seen once. Trimming shortened V by 11 bases and J by 4 bases, and 6 bases separated the two germline ends. The CDR3 contains 9 residues. The TCR originated in an adult in good health. Material: peripheral blood, obtained on day 0 of AZD1222 vaccination. The chain employs TRBV12-3 or TRBV12-4 and TRBJ2-7; D unresolved. CDR3 nucleotides: TGTGCCTGCGGATACGAGCAGTACTTC. Amino acids: CACGYEQYF.